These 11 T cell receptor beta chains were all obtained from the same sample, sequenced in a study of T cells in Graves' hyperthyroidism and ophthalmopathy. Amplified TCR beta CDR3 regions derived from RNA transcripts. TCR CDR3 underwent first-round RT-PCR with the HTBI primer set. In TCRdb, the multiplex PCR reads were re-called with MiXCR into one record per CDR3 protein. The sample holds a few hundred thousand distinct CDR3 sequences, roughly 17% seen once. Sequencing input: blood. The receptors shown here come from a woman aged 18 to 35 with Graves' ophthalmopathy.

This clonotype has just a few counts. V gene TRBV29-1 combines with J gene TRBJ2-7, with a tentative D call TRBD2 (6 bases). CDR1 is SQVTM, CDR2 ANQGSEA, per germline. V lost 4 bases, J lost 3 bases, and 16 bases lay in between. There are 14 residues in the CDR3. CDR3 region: CSVGGGLPSYEQYF. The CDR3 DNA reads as TGCAGCGTTGGGGGAGGACTGCCAAGCTACGAGCAGTACTTC.

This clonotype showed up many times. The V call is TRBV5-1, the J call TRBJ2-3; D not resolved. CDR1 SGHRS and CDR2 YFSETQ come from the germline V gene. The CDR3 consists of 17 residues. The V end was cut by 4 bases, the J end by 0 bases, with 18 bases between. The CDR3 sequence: CASSPIYGTPSTDTQYF. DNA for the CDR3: TGCGCCAGCAGCCCAATCTACGGAACACCTAGCACAGATACGCAGTATTTT.

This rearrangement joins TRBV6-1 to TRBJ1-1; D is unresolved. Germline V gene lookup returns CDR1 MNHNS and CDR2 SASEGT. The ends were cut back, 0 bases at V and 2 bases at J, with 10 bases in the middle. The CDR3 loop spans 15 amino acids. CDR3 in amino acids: CASSEARLLNTEAFF. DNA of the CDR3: TGTGCCAGCAGTGAAGCAAGATTGTTAAACACTGAAGCTTTCTTT.

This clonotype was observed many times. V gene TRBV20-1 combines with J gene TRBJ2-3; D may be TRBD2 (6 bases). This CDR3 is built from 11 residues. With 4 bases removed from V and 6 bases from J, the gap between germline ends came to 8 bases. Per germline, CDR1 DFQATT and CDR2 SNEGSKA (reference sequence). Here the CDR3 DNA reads TGCAGTGCTACTAGCGTTGATACGCAGTATTTT. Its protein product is CSATSVDTQYF.

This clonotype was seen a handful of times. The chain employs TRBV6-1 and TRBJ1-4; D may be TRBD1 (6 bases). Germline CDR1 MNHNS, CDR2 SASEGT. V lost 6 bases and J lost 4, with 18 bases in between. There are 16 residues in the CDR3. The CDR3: CASRNQDRSYNEKLFF. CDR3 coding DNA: TGTGCCAGCAGAAACCAGGACAGATCGTATAATGAAAAACTGTTTTTT.

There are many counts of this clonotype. The CDR3 loop is CASSLVAGANTEAFF. The CDR3 region has the DNA TGCGCCAGCAGCTTGGTAGCGGGGGCGAACACTGAAGCTTTCTTT. The chain recombines TRBV5-1 with TRBJ1-1, with D perhaps TRBD1 (6 bases). Deletions cut 0 bases from V and 1 base from J, with 10 bases between. The germline V gene has CDR1 SGHRS and CDR2 YFSETQ. The CDR3 extends over 15 amino acids.

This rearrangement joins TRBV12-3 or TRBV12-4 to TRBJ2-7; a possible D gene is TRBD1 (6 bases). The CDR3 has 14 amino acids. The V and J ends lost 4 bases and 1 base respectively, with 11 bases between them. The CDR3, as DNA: TGTGCCAGCAGTTCAGGGGTCGGTTCCTACGAGCAGTACTTC. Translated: CASSSGVGSYEQYF.

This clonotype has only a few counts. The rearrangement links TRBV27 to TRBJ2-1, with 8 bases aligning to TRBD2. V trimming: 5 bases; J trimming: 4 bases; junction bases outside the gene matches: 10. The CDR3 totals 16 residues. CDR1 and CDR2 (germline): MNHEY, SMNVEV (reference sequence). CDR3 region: CASSLITSGGYNEQFF. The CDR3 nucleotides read TGTGCCAGCAGTCTTATTACAAGCGGGGGATACAATGAGCAGTTCTTC.

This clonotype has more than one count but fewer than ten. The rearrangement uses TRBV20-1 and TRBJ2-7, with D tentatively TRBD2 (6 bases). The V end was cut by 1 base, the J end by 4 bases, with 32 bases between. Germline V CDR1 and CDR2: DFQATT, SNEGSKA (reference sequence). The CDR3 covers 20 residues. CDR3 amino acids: CSARGELGTSQPWSRYEQYF. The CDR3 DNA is TGCAGTGCTAGAGGCGAGTTGGGGACTTCTCAACCATGGAGTAGGTACGAGCAGTACTTC.

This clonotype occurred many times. CDR3 sequence reads: CASSFTSGKAYEQYF. CDR3 nucleotide sequence: TGTGCCAGCAGCTTTACTAGCGGGAAGGCGTACGAGCAGTACTTC. The genes are TRBV7-2 and TRBJ2-7; 10 bases fit TRBD2. From germline, CDR1 is SGHTA and CDR2 FQGNSA. The CDR3 totals 15 residues. Losses at the gene ends were 3 bases for V and 4 bases for J; bases not matched to a gene: 6.

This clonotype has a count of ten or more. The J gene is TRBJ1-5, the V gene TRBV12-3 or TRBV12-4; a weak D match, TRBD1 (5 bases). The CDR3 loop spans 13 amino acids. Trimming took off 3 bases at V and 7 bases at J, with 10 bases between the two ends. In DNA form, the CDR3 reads TGTGCCAGCAGTTTGGAGGGGAGGCAGCCCCAGCATTTT. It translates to CASSLEGRQPQHF.